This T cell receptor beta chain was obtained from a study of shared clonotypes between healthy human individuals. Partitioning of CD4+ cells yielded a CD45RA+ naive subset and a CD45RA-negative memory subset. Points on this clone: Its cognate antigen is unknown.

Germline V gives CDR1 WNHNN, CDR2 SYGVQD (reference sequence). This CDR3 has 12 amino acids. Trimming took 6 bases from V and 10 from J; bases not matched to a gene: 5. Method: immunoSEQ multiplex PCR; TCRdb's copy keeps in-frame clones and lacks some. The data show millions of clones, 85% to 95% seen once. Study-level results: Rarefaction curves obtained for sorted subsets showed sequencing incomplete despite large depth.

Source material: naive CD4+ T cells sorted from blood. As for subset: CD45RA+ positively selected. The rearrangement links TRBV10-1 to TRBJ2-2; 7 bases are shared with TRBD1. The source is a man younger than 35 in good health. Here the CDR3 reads CASSSDRVELFF. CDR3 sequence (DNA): TGCGCCAGCAGCTCCGACAGGGTGGAGCTGTTTTTT.